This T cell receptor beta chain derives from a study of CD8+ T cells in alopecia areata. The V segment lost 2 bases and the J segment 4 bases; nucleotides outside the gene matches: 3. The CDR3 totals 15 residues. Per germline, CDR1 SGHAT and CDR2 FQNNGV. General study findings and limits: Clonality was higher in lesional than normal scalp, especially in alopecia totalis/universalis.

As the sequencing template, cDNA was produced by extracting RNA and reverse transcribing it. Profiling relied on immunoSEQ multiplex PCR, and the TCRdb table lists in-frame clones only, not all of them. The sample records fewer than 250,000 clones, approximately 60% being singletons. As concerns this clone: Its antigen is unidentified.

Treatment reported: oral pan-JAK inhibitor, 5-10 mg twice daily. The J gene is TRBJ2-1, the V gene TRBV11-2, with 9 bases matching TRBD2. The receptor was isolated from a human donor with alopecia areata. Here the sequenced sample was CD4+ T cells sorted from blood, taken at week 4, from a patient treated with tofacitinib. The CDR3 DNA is TGTGCCAGCAGCTTAAGCGGGAGGATATACAATGAGCAGTTCTTC. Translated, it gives CASSLSGRIYNEQFF.